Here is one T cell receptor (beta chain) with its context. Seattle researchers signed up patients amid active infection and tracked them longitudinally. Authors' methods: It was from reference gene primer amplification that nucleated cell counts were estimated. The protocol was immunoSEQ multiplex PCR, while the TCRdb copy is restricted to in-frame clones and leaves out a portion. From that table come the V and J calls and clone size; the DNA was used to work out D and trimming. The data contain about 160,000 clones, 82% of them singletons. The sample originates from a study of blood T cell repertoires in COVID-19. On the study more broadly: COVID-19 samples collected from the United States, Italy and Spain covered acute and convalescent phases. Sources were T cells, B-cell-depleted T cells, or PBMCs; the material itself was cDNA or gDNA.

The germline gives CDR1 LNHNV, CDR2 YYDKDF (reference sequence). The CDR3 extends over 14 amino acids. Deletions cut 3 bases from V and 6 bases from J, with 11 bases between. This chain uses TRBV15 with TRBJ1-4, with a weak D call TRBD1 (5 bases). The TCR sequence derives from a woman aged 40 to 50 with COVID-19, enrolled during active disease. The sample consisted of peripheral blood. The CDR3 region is CATSRGIGDEKLFF. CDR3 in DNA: TGTGCCACCAGCAGGGGTATAGGGGATGAAAAACTGTTTTTT.